The 19 T cell receptor beta chains in this list originate from one sample, sequenced in a study of T cell responses to AZD1222 COVID-19 vaccine. Generated by immunoSEQ multiplex PCR, the TCRdb table keeps only in-frame clones and is missing some. The sample includes about 190,000 clones, around 86% seen only once; the top ten take approximately 2.7%. The material sequenced was peripheral blood, taken on day 0 of MenACWY control vaccination. The receptors were sampled from an adult in good health.

The chain joins TRBV14 to TRBJ2-3; the match to TRBD2 covers 12 bases. Germline CDR1 SGHDN, CDR2 FVKESK. V gave up 1 base and J gave up 2 bases; unmatched junction bases: 4. CDR3 size: 17 residues. In nucleotides, the CDR3 is TGTGCCAGCAGCCAAGGACGGACTAGCGGGATCACAGATACGCAGTATTTT. This gives the protein CASSQGRTSGITDTQYF.

V usage is TRBV14 and J usage is TRBJ2-7, with 9 bases aligning to TRBD2. Trimming removed 4 bases from V and 3 bases from J; junction bases left unmatched: 1. Germline V lookup: CDR1 SGHDN, CDR2 FVKESK. This CDR3 contains 13 residues. The CDR3 sequence is CASSRSGSYEQYF. As DNA, the CDR3 is TGTGCCAGCAGCCGTAGCGGGAGCTACGAGCAGTACTTC.

This clone appeared a single time. The chain has TRBV5-1 and TRBJ2-1, with TRBD2 as a possible D gene (6 bases). The CDR3 has 14 residues. The germline V and J ends were trimmed by 1 base and 3 bases, with 8 bases remaining between them. Germline V gives CDR1 SGHRS, CDR2 YFSETQ. CDR3 in amino acids: CASSLRRGYNEQFF. CDR3 nucleotides: TGCGCCAGCAGCTTGAGGCGGGGCTACAATGAGCAGTTCTTC.

The rearrangement joins TRBV9 to TRBJ1-2, with D perhaps TRBD1 (6 bases). Trimming stripped 4 bases from V and 6 bases from J, with 13 bases between. CDR1 and CDR2 (germline): SGDLS, YYNGEE. The CDR3 loop spans 13 amino acids. CDR3 in amino acids: CASSPGQFDGYTF. The CDR3 region has the DNA TGTGCCAGCAGCCCAGGACAGTTCGATGGCTACACCTTC.

The chain employs TRBV30 and TRBJ2-4, with no clear D. Trimming pared 8 bases from V and 4 bases from J, leaving 12 bases between. CDR1 and CDR2 (germline): GTSNPN, SVGIG (reference sequence). This CDR3 has 12 residues. CDR3 sequence: CAATQNKNIQYF. For the CDR3, the DNA is TGTGCCGCCACCCAGAATAAAAACATTCAGTACTTC.

The rearrangement links TRBV27 to TRBJ2-1; D is perhaps TRBD2 (6 bases). V dropped 4 bases and J dropped 6 bases, with 13 bases sitting between them. Germline lookup yields CDR1 MNHEY and CDR2 SMNVEV (reference sequence). This CDR3 region has 14 residues. The CDR3 sequence is CASSSRLVPNEQFF. CDR3 coding DNA: TGTGCCAGCAGTTCCCGACTAGTTCCCAATGAGCAGTTCTTC.

This chain joins TRBV19 and TRBJ2-1; 15 bases fit TRBD2. The germline V gene encodes CDR1 LNHDA and CDR2 SQIVND (reference sequence). The CDR3 covers 20 residues. With 1 base clipped from V and 6 bases from J, the junction kept 13 bases outside the gene matches. CDR3 bases: TGTGCCAGTAGTATAGTACCGGGACTAGCGGGAGGACGAGAAATCAATGAGCAGTTCTTC. Its translation is CASSIVPGLAGGREINEQFF.

The chain uses TRBV2 and TRBJ2-5; 8 bases are a match to TRBD2. J was trimmed by 1 base and V by 4 bases; bases with no gene match: 5. The germline CDR1 and CDR2 sequences are SNHLY and FYNNEI. The CDR3 contains 15 residues. CDR3 region: CASSARTSGQETQYF. CDR3 DNA sequence: TGTGCCAGCAGTGCCCGTACTAGCGGCCAAGAGACCCAGTACTTC.

This chain joins TRBV10-3 and TRBJ2-1; tentatively, D is TRBD1 (6 bases). The length of the CDR3 is 13 residues. V dropped 5 bases and J dropped 6 bases, with 11 bases sitting between them. From germline, CDR1 is ENHRY and CDR2 SYGVKD. CDR3 protein: CAISHRDPNEQFF. The CDR3 bases are TGTGCCATCAGTCACAGGGACCCCAATGAGCAGTTCTTC.

Regarding this clone: The limits of the CDR3 on the DNA are not certain, so only TCRdb's listed CDR3 is given. The chain combines TRBV6-5 with TRBJ2-1; the DNA was not compared with TRBD1, the D call given in the table. The V gene's germline CDR1 is MNHEY and CDR2 SVGAGI. The CDR3 sequence runs 15 residues, both termini included. The CDR3 here is CASTSGQGKWGEQFF.

The CDR3 nucleotides are TGTGCCAGCAGGGCAGGAGCCCCGAACACTGAAGCTTTCTTT. Its translation: CASRAGAPNTEAFF. The chain carries TRBV5-4 and TRBJ1-1; no definite D call. Germline CDR1 reads SGHNT; CDR2 reads YYREEE (reference sequence). This CDR3 comprises 14 residues. V lost 5 bases and J lost 1, with 12 bases in between. Full variable domain (missing parts from reference TRBV5-4 and TRBJ1-1): ETGVTQSPTHLIKTRGQQVTLRCSSQSGHNTVSWYQQALGQGPQFIFQYYREEENGRGNFPPRFSGLQFPNYSSELNVNALELDDSALYLCASRAGAPNTEAFFGQGTRLTVV.

This chain uses TRBV6-5 with TRBJ1-5; D is possibly TRBD1 (5 bases). The V gene lost 5 bases and the J gene lost 4 bases, with 15 bases spanning the gap. The CDR3 loop spans 15 amino acids. Germline values: CDR1 MNHEY, CDR2 SVGAGI. The DNA for the CDR3 is TGTGCCAGCAGTCCACGTGGGCGGACAAATCAGCCCCAGCATTTT. Translating gives CASSPRGRTNQPQHF.

The chain couples TRBV7-9 to TRBJ1-3; possible D gene TRBD1, 6 bases. The length of the CDR3 is 16 residues. The germline V and J ends were trimmed by 1 base and 0 bases, with 10 bases remaining between them. Looked up from germline, CDR1 is SEHNR and CDR2 is FQNEAQ (reference sequence). The CDR3 loop reads CASSLEGGRSGNTIYF. The CDR3 DNA is TGTGCCAGCAGCTTAGAGGGGGGACGCTCTGGAAACACCATATATTTT.

The chain recombines TRBV7-9 with TRBJ2-2; D might be TRBD2 (7 bases). Between the trimmed V and J ends, which lost 11 bases and 0 bases, there was a span of 16 bases. This CDR3 contains 15 residues. Per germline, CDR1 SEHNR and CDR2 FQNEAQ (reference sequence). The DNA of the CDR3 is TGTGCCCACCGAGGGGGAGGGCCGAACACCGGGGAGCTGTTTTTT. Its protein is CAHRGGGPNTGELFF.

The chain employs TRBV30 and TRBJ2-3, with 12 bases lining up with TRBD2. Germline V CDR1 and CDR2: GTSNPN, SVGIG (reference sequence). With 2 bases clipped from V and 4 bases from J, the junction kept 13 bases outside the gene matches. The CDR3 contains 18 residues. CDR3 bases: TGTGCCTGGAGTTTGACCCGGACTAGCGGGAATACTCCAGATACGCAGTATTTT. Its translation: CAWSLTRTSGNTPDTQYF.

The chain employs TRBV3-1 (or the pseudogene TRBV3-2) and TRBJ1-1, with 11 nucleotides matching TRBD1. V lost 4 bases and J lost 5; bases outside the gene matches: 6. From germline, CDR1 is LGHDT and CDR2 YNNKEL (reference sequence). This CDR3 region has 15 residues. The CDR3 nucleotides read TGTGCCAGCAGCCGTCTCGGGACAGGGGGAACTGAAGCTTTCTTT. Protein: CASSRLGTGGTEAFF.

The chain is built from TRBV5-1 and TRBJ1-4, with D maybe TRBD1 (5 bases). This CDR3 has 16 amino acids. CDR1 is SGHRS, CDR2 YFSETQ, per germline. The germline V and J ends were trimmed by 4 bases and 0 bases, with 13 bases remaining between them. The DNA of the CDR3 is TGCGCCAGCAGCGCCCAGGGAGTGGCAACTAATGAAAAACTGTTTTTT. Its protein product is CASSAQGVATNEKLFF. The variable domain in full, completed from reference TRBV5-1 and TRBJ1-4, reads KAGVTQTPRYLIKTRGQQVTLSCSPISGHRSVSWYQQTPGQGLQFLFEYFSETQRNKGNFPGRFSGRQFSNSRSEMNVSTLELGDSALYLCASSAQGVATNEKLFFGSGTQLSVL.

V and J are TRBV28 and TRBJ1-2; D unclear. This CDR3 has 14 residues. Germline V lookup: CDR1 MDHEN, CDR2 SYDVKM. Trimming shortened V by 3 bases and J by 0 bases, and 8 bases separated the two germline ends. In nucleotides, the CDR3 is TGTGCCAGCAGTTTTGCCAGTACTAACTATGGCTACACCTTC. Residues: CASSFASTNYGYTF.

V usage is TRBV6-6 and J usage is TRBJ2-5, with a weak D call TRBD1 (6 bases). The V end was cut by 2 bases, the J end by 4 bases, with 8 bases between. CDR1 and CDR2 (germline): MNHNY, SVGAGI (reference sequence). The CDR3 loop spans 13 amino acids. The CDR3 here is CASSYRGGETQYF. The DNA of the CDR3 is TGTGCCAGCAGTTACCGAGGGGGAGAGACCCAGTACTTC.